The clone carrying this T cell receptor beta chain was counted many times. This sample was taken from a study of T cell clones after liver transplantation. CD3+CD4+ and CD3+CD8+ cells were FACS-sorted from thawed unstimulated PBMCs. The V and J ends lost 4 bases and 3 bases respectively, with 11 bases between them. The germline V gene encodes CDR1 SGHRS and CDR2 YFSETQ. The length of the CDR3 is 14 residues. Method: immunoSEQ multiplex PCR; TCRdb's copy keeps in-frame clones and lacks some. The table has tens of thousands of clones, 70% to 80% seen once. This receptor was identified in a human donor who received a liver transplant. V usage is TRBV5-1 and J usage is TRBJ1-3; tentative D call: TRBD1 (6 bases). The sample here was CD4+ T cells from blood, taken before liver transplant. The DNA of the CDR3 is TGCGCCAGCAGCGCCTGGACAGATGGAAACACCATATATTTT. It yields the protein CASSAWTDGNTIYF.